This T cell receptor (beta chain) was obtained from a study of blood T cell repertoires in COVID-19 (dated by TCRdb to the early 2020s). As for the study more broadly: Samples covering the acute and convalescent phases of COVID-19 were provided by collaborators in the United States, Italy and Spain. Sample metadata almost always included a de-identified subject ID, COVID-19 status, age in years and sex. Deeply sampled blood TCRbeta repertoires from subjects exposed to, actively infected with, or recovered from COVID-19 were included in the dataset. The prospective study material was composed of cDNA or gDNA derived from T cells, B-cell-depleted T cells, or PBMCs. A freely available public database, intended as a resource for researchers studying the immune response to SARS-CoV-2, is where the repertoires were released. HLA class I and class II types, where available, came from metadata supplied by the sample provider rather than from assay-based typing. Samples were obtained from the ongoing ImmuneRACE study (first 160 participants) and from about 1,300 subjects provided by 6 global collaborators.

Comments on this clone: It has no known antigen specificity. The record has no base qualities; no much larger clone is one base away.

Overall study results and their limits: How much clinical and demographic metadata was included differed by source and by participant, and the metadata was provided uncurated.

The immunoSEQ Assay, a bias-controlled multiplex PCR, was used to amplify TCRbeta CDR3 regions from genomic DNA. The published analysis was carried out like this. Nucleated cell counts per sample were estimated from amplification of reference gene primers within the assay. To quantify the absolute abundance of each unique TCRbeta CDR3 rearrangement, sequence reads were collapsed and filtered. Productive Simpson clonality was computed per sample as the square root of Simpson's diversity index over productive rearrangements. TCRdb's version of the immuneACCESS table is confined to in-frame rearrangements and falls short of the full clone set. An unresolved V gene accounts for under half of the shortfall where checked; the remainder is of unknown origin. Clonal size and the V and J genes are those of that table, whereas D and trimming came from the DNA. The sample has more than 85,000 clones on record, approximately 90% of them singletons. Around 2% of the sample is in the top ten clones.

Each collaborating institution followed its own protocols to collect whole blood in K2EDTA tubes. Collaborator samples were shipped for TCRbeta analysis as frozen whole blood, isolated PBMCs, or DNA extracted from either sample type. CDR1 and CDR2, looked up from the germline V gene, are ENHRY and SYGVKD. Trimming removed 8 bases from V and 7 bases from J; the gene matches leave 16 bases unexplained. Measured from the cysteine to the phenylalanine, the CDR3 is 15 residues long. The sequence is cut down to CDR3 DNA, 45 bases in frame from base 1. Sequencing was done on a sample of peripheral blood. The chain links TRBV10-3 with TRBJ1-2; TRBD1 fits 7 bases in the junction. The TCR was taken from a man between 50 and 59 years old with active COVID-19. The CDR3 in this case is CAIDKEDRVQGGYTF. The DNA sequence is TGTGCCATCGATAAGGAAGACAGGGTGCAGGGTGGCTACACCTTC.